These 2 T cell receptor beta chains share one sample of origin, sequenced in a study of OX40 agonist ivuxolimab in advanced cancers. The assay was immunoSEQ multiplex PCR, and TCRdb's table has in-frame clones only and misses some. The profile shows tens of thousands of clones, about 88% of them singletons. The specimen was CD4+ or CD8+ T cells sorted from blood, collected in a trial of the OX40 agonist ivuxolimab. Receptors were obtained from an adult with an advanced solid tumor such as melanoma, head and neck, liver or kidney cancer.

The genes are TRBV5-1 and TRBJ2-3; 16 bases match TRBD2. CDR3 size: 17 residues. CDR1 and CDR2 from the germline V gene are SGHRS and YFSETQ. V shed 3 bases and J 6 bases; nucleotides not matched to a gene: 7. In nucleotides, the CDR3 is TGCGCCAGCAGCTCCCCGGGACTAGCGGGGGGGGCGGATACGCAGTATTTT. Its protein is CASSSPGLAGGADTQYF.

The V call is TRBV4-3, the J call TRBJ1-1, with a weak D call TRBD1 (5 bases). The CDR3 spans 14 residues. V was clipped by 3 bases and J by 6 bases, with 14 bases between them. CDR1 LGHNA and CDR2 YSLEER come from the germline V gene. The chain's CDR3 is CASSQVLWGPEAFF. The CDR3 DNA follows: TGCGCCAGCAGCCAGGTTCTGTGGGGCCCTGAAGCTTTCTTT.